This T cell receptor beta chain was sequenced in a study of T cells after yellow fever vaccination. On the study more broadly: The authors prepared low-cell-number fractions using SMART-Seq v4 Ultra Low Input.

The study's findings and limits: Though it reached lower strength, the secondary response hit its peak faster, day 5 versus 15. Repertoires sorted by FACS could include abundant clonotypes that are contaminants from the bulk population. There was a small share of clonotypes that showed up in both the CD4 and CD8 compartments.

As for this clonotype: The antigen remains undetermined.

MiXCR, run by TCRdb on the 5' RACE reads, gives a single entry per CDR3 protein. This repertoire shows some 600,000 distinct CDR3 sequences, 9% to 15% found once; its top ten account for approximately 15%. The sample consisted of PBMCs, taken on the day of the yellow fever booster vaccination. The source is a man aged 25 to 45 who received the YFV17D yellow fever vaccine.

CDR3 bases: TGTGCCAGCACCCCAACCAGGGGCCAAGAGACCCAGTACTTC. Translated: CASTPTRGQETQYF. The chain uses TRBV16 and TRBJ2-5; possible D gene TRBD1, 6 bases. This CDR3 comprises 14 residues. The V gene lost 7 bases and the J gene lost 1 base, with 13 bases spanning the gap. The germline gives CDR1 KGHSY, CDR2 FQNENV.